This passage covers 24 T cell receptor beta chains from one sample sequenced in a study of T cell responses to AZD1222 COVID-19 vaccine. Sequencing used immunoSEQ multiplex PCR; TCRdb keeps in-frame clones, though not all of them. The sample records just under 95,000 clones, roughly 93% being singletons. The specimen comprised peripheral blood, sampled on day 0 of AZD1222 vaccination. These receptors came from an adult in good health.

This chain joins TRBV6-8 and TRBJ2-7; D gene unclear. The CDR3 covers 11 residues. From germline, CDR1 is MNHGY and CDR2 SAAAGT. The ends were cut back, 5 bases at V and 3 bases at J, with 5 bases in the middle. The CDR3 loop is CASSPYYEQYF. The CDR3 nucleotides are TGTGCCAGCAGTCCCTACTACGAGCAGTACTTC.

The DNA of the CDR3 is TGTGCCAGCAGCTTTCGGGACAGAAACACTGAAGCTTTCTTT. This gives the protein CASSFRDRNTEAFF. The chain has TRBV5-6 and TRBJ1-1; the match to TRBD1 covers 7 bases. Germline loops: CDR1 SGHDT, CDR2 YYEEEE. V shed 2 bases and J 2 bases; nucleotides not matched to a gene: 3. CDR3 size: 14 residues.

This clone appeared a single time. V usage is TRBV18 and J usage is TRBJ2-5; either TRBD1 or TRBD2 may supply D (6 bases each). The CDR3 is made up of 13 amino acids. V was shortened by 4 bases and J by 5 bases, with 11 bases between the two germline ends. From germline, CDR1 is KGHSH and CDR2 LQKENI. CDR3 loop: CASSLPGAETQYF. As DNA, the CDR3 is TGTGCCAGCTCACTGCCGGGGGCCGAGACCCAGTACTTC.

V and J are TRBV4-1 and TRBJ1-5, with 7 bases identical to TRBD1. Germline V gives CDR1 MGHRA, CDR2 YSYEKL. The CDR3 is 15 residues long. Germline trimming cut 3 bases from V and 4 bases from J; bases unmatched to any gene: 6. The CDR3 loop is CASSQTGTANQPQHF. CDR3 bases: TGCGCCAGCAGCCAGACCGGGACAGCAAATCAGCCCCAGCATTTT.

The chain has TRBV5-1 and TRBJ1-1, with 7 bases aligning to TRBD1. The CDR3 has 14 amino acids. After removal of 3 bases from V and 2 bases from J, the junction contained 4 bases not matched to a gene. In germline, CDR1 is SGHRS, CDR2 YFSETQ. The CDR3 nucleotides read TGCGCCAGCAGCTCGGACAGGCCTAACACTGAAGCTTTCTTT. Encoded protein: CASSSDRPNTEAFF.

The chain employs TRBV2 and TRBJ1-5, with 7 bases lining up with TRBD1. CDR3 length: 15 residues. In germline, CDR1 is SNHLY, CDR2 FYNNEI. Trimming removed 11 bases from V and 2 bases from J; junction bases left unmatched: 12. As DNA, the CDR3 is TGTGCCTCTAGTACAGGGGCGATTGGCAATCAGCCCCAGCATTTT. Protein: CASSTGAIGNQPQHF.

The chain couples TRBV5-1 to TRBJ1-2, with unresolved D. The length of the CDR3 is 13 residues. Between the trimmed V and J ends, which lost 4 bases and 7 bases, there was a span of 14 bases. The V gene's germline CDR1 is SGHRS and CDR2 YFSETQ. The CDR3 reads CASSRTERGGYTF. The CDR3, as DNA: TGCGCCAGCAGCCGAACAGAGCGGGGTGGCTACACCTTC.

The chain is built from TRBV5-4 and TRBJ1-2, with 10 bases that match TRBD1. Germline V lookup: CDR1 SGHNT, CDR2 YYREEE (reference sequence). The CDR3 sequence is 15 residues long. Germline trimming cut 9 bases from V and 5 bases from J; bases unmatched to any gene: 13. CDR3 sequence reads: CATQTPGQGIYGYTF. The CDR3 region has the DNA TGTGCCACCCAAACTCCGGGACAGGGGATTTATGGCTACACCTTC. Drawing the rest from reference TRBV5-4 and TRBJ1-2, the complete variable domain is ETGVTQSPTHLIKTRGQQVTLRCSSQSGHNTVSWYQQALGQGPQFIFQYYREEENGRGNFPPRFSGLQFPNYSSELNVNALELDDSALYLCATQTPGQGIYGYTFGSGTRLTVV.

CDR3 nucleotides: TGCGCCAGCAGCCAAGTACAGGGGCTCGGAGAGACCCAGTACTTC. It encodes CASSQVQGLGETQYF. The gene calls are TRBV4-1 and TRBJ2-5; TRBD1 matches at 7 bases. Per germline, CDR1 MGHRA and CDR2 YSYEKL. V lost 1 base, J lost 4 bases, and 6 bases stayed unmatched. CDR3 length: 15 amino acids.

V gene TRBV4-3 combines with J gene TRBJ1-3; D not resolved. Germline CDR1 and CDR2: LGHNA and YSLEER. The V end lost 1 base, the J end lost 5 bases, and 6 bases lay between the germline ends. This CDR3 is built from 13 residues. The CDR3 DNA reads TGCGCCAGCAGCCAAGCTTTGAGAAACACCATATATTTT. Translating it yields CASSQALRNTIYF.

This chain links TRBV9 with TRBJ2-3, with D perhaps TRBD2 (6 bases). The CDR3 sequence is 15 residues long. Germline V gene data show CDR1 as SGDLS and CDR2 as YYNGEE. The V gene lost 0 bases and the J gene lost 0 bases, with 8 bases spanning the gap. In nucleotides, the CDR3 is TGTGCCAGCAGCGTAGCTGCGGGGAGCACAGATACGCAGTATTTT. Its protein is CASSVAAGSTDTQYF.

This clone was observed once. This chain links TRBV7-9 with TRBJ1-4; unclear D gene. This CDR3 contains 14 residues. CDR1 is SEHNR and CDR2 is FQNEAQ in the germline V gene (reference sequence). The V end lost 1 base, the J end lost 5 bases, and 8 bases lay between the germline ends. The CDR3 DNA reads TGTGCCAGCAGCTTAGGCGTAGCAAATGAAAAACTGTTTTTT. As protein: CASSLGVANEKLFF.

The V and J genes are TRBV5-1 and TRBJ1-4; the D gene is possibly TRBD1 (6 bases). Trimming pared 1 base from V and 4 bases from J, leaving 20 bases between. The CDR3 runs 18 residues. Looked up from germline, CDR1 is SGHRS and CDR2 is YFSETQ. CDR3 residues: CASSLPYREGSSNEKLFF. CDR3 DNA: TGCGCCAGCAGCTTGCCGTACAGGGAGGGGTCTAGTAATGAAAAACTGTTTTTT.

The J gene is TRBJ1-2, the V gene TRBV6-7; tentative D call: TRBD1 (5 bases). TRBV6-7 falls under the ORF class, with uncertain function. V dropped 6 bases and J dropped 4 bases, with 18 bases sitting between them. This CDR3 comprises 15 residues. The DNA of the CDR3 is TGTGCCAGCAGACGATTATGCCAGGGTTTCTATGGCTACACCTTC. This encodes CASRRLCQGFYGYTF.

The chain has TRBV12-3 or TRBV12-4 and TRBJ1-3, with a weak D call TRBD1 (5 bases). There are 12 residues in the CDR3. Trimming left V 6 bases short and J 16 bases short, with 19 bases between. This chain's CDR3 is CASSNYRGLLYF. The CDR3 DNA sequence: TGTGCCAGCAGCAATTACCGGGGCCTTTTGTATTTT.

V usage is TRBV19 and J usage is TRBJ1-4, with 7 bases aligning to TRBD1. Germline V gene sequence: CDR1 LNHDA, CDR2 SQIVND (reference sequence). V dropped 5 bases and J dropped 4; count of bases not matched to a gene: 4. The CDR3 is 14 amino acids. In DNA form, the CDR3 reads TGTGCCAGTAGTTCCAGGGGGATTAATGAAAAACTGTTTTTT. It is translated as CASSSRGINEKLFF. The full variable domain, in which reference TRBV19 and TRBJ1-4 provide the parts outside the CDR3, is DGGITQSPKYLFRKEGQNVTLSCEQNLNHDAMYWYRQDPGQGLRLIYYSQIVNDFQKGDIAEGYSVSREKKESFPLTVTSAQKNPTAFYLCASSSRGINEKLFFGSGTQLSVL.

This chain uses TRBV10-3 with TRBJ2-6, with 7 bases that match TRBD1. This CDR3 region has 15 residues. With V trimmed by 6 bases and J by 0 bases, 2 bases remained unmatched. Germline values: CDR1 ENHRY, CDR2 SYGVKD. The CDR3 is CAISGTVSGANVLTF. The CDR3, as DNA: TGTGCCATCAGCGGGACAGTCTCTGGGGCCAACGTCCTGACTTTC.

The chain uses TRBV25-1 and TRBJ1-5, with 9 bases that match TRBD1. The CDR3 contains 14 residues. Per germline, CDR1 MGHDK and CDR2 SYGVNS. Trimming removed 8 bases from V and 4 bases from J; junction bases left unmatched: 6. Written as DNA, the CDR3 is TGTGCCAGCGGCCAGACAGGGGGAAATCAGCCCCAGCATTTT. Translated, it gives CASGQTGGNQPQHF.

This chain joins TRBV19 and TRBJ1-5; D ambiguous. Germline lookup yields CDR1 LNHDA and CDR2 SQIVND (reference sequence). This CDR3 is built from 14 residues. V was clipped by 3 bases and J by 3 bases, with 9 bases between them. The CDR3 DNA sequence: TGTGCCAGTAGTATTGCCGGGTTCAATCAGCCCCAGCATTTT. Amino acid sequence: CASSIAGFNQPQHF.

This chain links TRBV9 with TRBJ1-2; D unclear. CDR1 and CDR2 (germline): SGDLS, YYNGEE. The length of the CDR3 is 11 residues. Deletions cut 3 bases from V and 8 bases from J, with 8 bases between. The CDR3 loop reads CASSDRVGYTF. In nucleotides, the CDR3 is TGTGCCAGCAGCGACCGTGTCGGCTACACCTTC.

The chain employs TRBV3-1 (or the pseudogene TRBV3-2) and TRBJ2-3; 8 bases are shared with TRBD2. The CDR3 is 14 amino acids. After removal of 4 bases from V and 5 bases from J, the junction contained 5 bases not matched to a gene. From germline, CDR1 is LGHDT and CDR2 YNNKEL (reference sequence). The CDR3, as DNA: TGTGCCAGCAGCCCGGGGGGGAGGGAAGATACGCAGTATTTT. Its translation is CASSPGGREDTQYF.

The table lists this clone with a few counts. One end of the junction does not line up with germline, which may come from a read error. This chain uses TRBV14 with TRBJ1-2, with D uncertain. Looked up from germline, CDR1 is SGHDN and CDR2 is FVKESK. The CDR3 runs 9 residues. The CDR3 reads CASSQITSF. In DNA form, the CDR3 reads TGTGCCAGCAGCCAAATTACCAGCTTC.

The genes are TRBV18 and TRBJ2-6, with D uncertain. The CDR3 contains 15 residues. Germline assignment: CDR1 KGHSH and CDR2 LQKENI. Trimming removed 3 bases from V and 0 bases from J, with 6 bases in between. The CDR3 reads CASSPAYSGANVLTF. The DNA of the CDR3 is TGTGCCAGCTCACCGGCGTACTCTGGGGCCAACGTCCTGACTTTC.

This chain connects TRBV3-1 (or the pseudogene TRBV3-2) to TRBJ1-4; D may be TRBD1 (5 bases). This CDR3 region has 16 residues. V was clipped by 0 bases and J by 3 bases, with 11 bases between them. CDR1 is LGHDT and CDR2 is YNNKEL in the germline V gene (reference sequence). The CDR3 protein is CASSQESRTSNEKLFF. Here the CDR3 DNA reads TGTGCCAGCAGCCAAGAATCTCGGACATCTAATGAAAAACTGTTTTTT.